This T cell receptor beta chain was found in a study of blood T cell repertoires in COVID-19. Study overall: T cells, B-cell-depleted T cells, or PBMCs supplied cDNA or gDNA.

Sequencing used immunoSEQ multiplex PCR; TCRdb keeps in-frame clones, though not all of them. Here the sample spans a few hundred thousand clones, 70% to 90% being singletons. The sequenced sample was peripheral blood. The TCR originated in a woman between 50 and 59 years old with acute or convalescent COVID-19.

DNA of the CDR3: TGTGCCACCAGTGATGCAGTTGGGGGGACCTTGGGCTATGGCTACACCTTC. Protein sequence: CATSDAVGGTLGYGYTF. The V gene is TRBV24-1, the J gene TRBJ1-2; tentatively, D is TRBD1 (5 bases). CDR1 is KGHDR, CDR2 SFDVKD, per germline. The CDR3 runs 17 residues. The V and J ends lost 3 bases and 4 bases respectively, with 20 bases between them.